These T cell receptor beta chains were read from a single sample in a study of blood T cell repertoires in COVID-19. Profiled with immunoSEQ multiplex PCR; TCRdb holds only in-frame clones, not every one. The sample includes under 250,000 clones, around 80% of them seen just once. The material sequenced was peripheral blood. The receptors derive from a woman aged 18-29 years with acute or convalescent COVID-19. The CDR3 runs from the conserved cysteine through the conserved F or W. Each record gives: clone size, V gene, D gene, J gene, CDR3 protein, CDR3 DNA. D genes are given only for firm matches. Rows may omit the clone size; those that give it use once, few, many or a size class.

clone_size: .; v_call: TRBV12-5; d_call: .; j_call: TRBJ2-1; cdr3_aa: CASGRGGTAYNEQFF; cdr3_nt: TGTGCTAGTGGCCGGGGGGGGACAGCTTACAATGAGCAGTTCTTC
clone_size: few; v_call: TRBV5-5; d_call: .; j_call: TRBJ2-3; cdr3_aa: CASSNHSGLSTDTQYF; cdr3_nt: TGTGCCAGCAGCAATCATAGCGGCCTTAGCACAGATACGCAGTATTTT
clone_size: .; v_call: TRBV7-2; d_call: TRBD1; j_call: TRBJ2-2; cdr3_aa: CASSLGHRTGTGELFF; cdr3_nt: TGTGCCAGCAGCTTAGGACACCGGACAGGCACCGGGGAGCTGTTTTTT
clone_size: .; v_call: TRBV7-9; d_call: TRBD1; j_call: TRBJ2-1; cdr3_aa: CASSLASLRDRVAYNEQFF; cdr3_nt: TGTGCCAGCAGCTTAGCGTCTTTACGGGACAGGGTAGCCTACAATGAGCAGTTCTTC
clone_size: .; v_call: TRBV2; d_call: .; j_call: TRBJ1-2; cdr3_aa: CASSESLNYGYTF; cdr3_nt: TGTGCCAGCAGTGAGTCGTTGAACTATGGCTACACCTTC
clone_size: .; v_call: TRBV14; d_call: .; j_call: TRBJ1-4; cdr3_aa: CASSQVGAIIFF; cdr3_nt: TGTGCCAGCAGCCAAGTGGGAGCGATCATTTTTTTT
clone_size: .; v_call: TRBV20-1; d_call: .; j_call: TRBJ2-5; cdr3_aa: CSASSRGPETQYF; cdr3_nt: TGCAGTGCTAGTTCCCGAGGGCCTGAGACCCAGTACTTC
clone_size: .; v_call: TRBV27; d_call: TRBD1; j_call: TRBJ1-6; cdr3_aa: CASPRWDRRNSPLHF; cdr3_nt: TGTGCCAGCCCAAGATGGGACAGACGAAATTCACCCCTCCACTTT
clone_size: .; v_call: TRBV6-5; d_call: .; j_call: TRBJ2-3; cdr3_aa: CASTPPRGPNTQYF; cdr3_nt: TGTGCCAGCACCCCCCCCCGCGGTCCTAATACGCAGTATTTT
clone_size: many; v_call: TRBV3-1/TRBV3-2; d_call: TRBD2; j_call: TRBJ2-3; cdr3_aa: CASRFSGASTDTQYF; cdr3_nt: TGTGCCAGCCGTTTTAGCGGGGCGAGCACAGATACGCAGTATTTT
clone_size: few; v_call: TRBV14; d_call: .; j_call: TRBJ2-1; cdr3_aa: CASSQEWGRLAASYNEQFF; cdr3_nt: TGTGCCAGCAGCCAAGAATGGGGGCGGCTAGCGGCCTCCTACAATGAGCAGTTCTTC
clone_size: .; v_call: TRBV6-5; d_call: TRBD2; j_call: TRBJ2-7; cdr3_aa: CASREAGEGLGEQYF; cdr3_nt: TGTGCCAGCAGAGAGGCGGGGGAGGGACTAGGGGAGCAGTACTTC
clone_size: once; v_call: TRBV18; d_call: .; j_call: TRBJ1-1; cdr3_aa: CASSPPTLTNTEAFF; cdr3_nt: TGTGCCAGCTCACCACCAACCCTAACGAACACTGAAGCTTTCTTT
clone_size: .; v_call: TRBV4-3; d_call: TRBD1; j_call: TRBJ1-3; cdr3_aa: CASSQDVTGYSGNTIYF; cdr3_nt: TGCGCCAGCAGCCAAGACGTGACAGGGTACTCTGGAAACACCATATATTTT
clone_size: .; v_call: TRBV3-1/TRBV3-2; d_call: .; j_call: TRBJ2-7; cdr3_aa: CASSQDPGDSNYEQQYF; cdr3_nt: TGTGCCAGCAGCCAAGACCCTGGGGACTCCAACTACGAGCAGCAGTACTTC
clone_size: .; v_call: TRBV14; d_call: .; j_call: TRBJ2-1; cdr3_aa: CASSSGPRASYNEQFF; cdr3_nt: TGTGCCAGCAGCAGCGGGCCGCGGGCGTCCTACAATGAGCAGTTCTTC
clone_size: once; v_call: TRBV25-1; d_call: TRBD2; j_call: TRBJ2-1; cdr3_aa: CASSPPGDYKENEQFF; cdr3_nt: TGTGCCAGCAGTCCCCCGGGGGACTACAAGGAGAATGAGCAGTTCTTC
clone_size: few; v_call: TRBV4-3; d_call: TRBD2; j_call: TRBJ2-1; cdr3_aa: CASSQDSGGSYNEQFF; cdr3_nt: TGCGCCAGCAGCCAAGATTCGGGGGGGTCCTACAATGAGCAGTTCTTC
clone_size: once; v_call: TRBV3-1/TRBV3-2; d_call: .; j_call: TRBJ1-2; cdr3_aa: CASSAGTRTNYGYTF; cdr3_nt: TGTGCCAGCAGCGCCGGGACAAGAACTAACTATGGCTACACCTTC
clone_size: .; v_call: TRBV27; d_call: .; j_call: TRBJ2-2; cdr3_aa: CASSSGDRSGGELFF; cdr3_nt: TGTGCCAGCAGTTCCGGGGATAGGTCCGGCGGGGAGCTGTTTTTT
clone_size: .; v_call: TRBV5-1; d_call: TRBD1; j_call: TRBJ2-3; cdr3_aa: CASGDRGTLISTDTQYF; cdr3_nt: TGCGCCAGCGGCGACAGGGGTACCCTTATTAGCACAGATACGCAGTATTTT
clone_size: .; v_call: TRBV23-1; d_call: TRBD1; j_call: TRBJ1-1; cdr3_aa: CASSQTWVTGVVEAFF; cdr3_nt: TGCGCCAGCAGTCAAACATGGGTTACAGGGGTCGTTGAAGCTTTCTTT
clone_size: .; v_call: TRBV10-2; d_call: .; j_call: TRBJ1-2; cdr3_aa: CASSESGGSSYTF; cdr3_nt: TGCGCCAGCAGTGAGTCGGGGGGGAGCAGCTACACCTTC
clone_size: .; v_call: TRBV9; d_call: .; j_call: TRBJ1-1; cdr3_aa: CASSAVGVRDYMNTEAFF; cdr3_nt: TGTGCCAGCAGCGCAGTAGGTGTCCGAGACTACATGAACACTGAAGCTTTCTTT
clone_size: .; v_call: TRBV29-1; d_call: .; j_call: TRBJ2-3; cdr3_aa: CSVDTEWASTDTQYF; cdr3_nt: TGCAGCGTGGACACAGAGTGGGCTAGCACAGATACGCAGTATTTT
clone_size: .; v_call: TRBV14; d_call: .; j_call: TRBJ2-7; cdr3_aa: CASSQSLRSAYEQYF; cdr3_nt: TGTGCCAGCAGCCAATCCCTCCGTAGTGCCTACGAGCAGTACTTC
clone_size: .; v_call: TRBV9; d_call: .; j_call: TRBJ2-1; cdr3_aa: CASSVVGGPSRHEQFF; cdr3_nt: TGTGCCAGCAGCGTAGTGGGGGGGCCCTCAAGGCATGAGCAGTTCTTC
clone_size: few; v_call: TRBV5-1; d_call: .; j_call: TRBJ1-6; cdr3_aa: CASKQGNSPLHF; cdr3_nt: TGCGCCAGCAAGCAGGGTAATTCACCCCTCCACTTT
clone_size: .; v_call: TRBV19; d_call: TRBD1; j_call: TRBJ1-5; cdr3_aa: CASSFPGQVNQPQHF; cdr3_nt: TGTGCCAGTAGCTTCCCAGGACAGGTAAATCAGCCCCAGCATTTT
clone_size: .; v_call: TRBV2; d_call: TRBD1; j_call: TRBJ2-7; cdr3_aa: CASTLRGTDQNIYEQYF; cdr3_nt: TGTGCCAGCACCCTAAGGGGGACAGACCAAAATATTTACGAGCAGTACTTC
clone_size: .; v_call: TRBV5-1; d_call: TRBD1; j_call: TRBJ1-1; cdr3_aa: CASRPSGTGILNTEAFF; cdr3_nt: TGCGCCAGCAGGCCTTCTGGGACAGGGATACTGAACACTGAAGCTTTCTTT
clone_size: .; v_call: TRBV7-2; d_call: TRBD2; j_call: TRBJ2-7; cdr3_aa: CASSPGTSRPYEQYF; cdr3_nt: TGTGCCAGCAGCCCCGGGACTAGCCGTCCCTACGAGCAGTACTTC
clone_size: once; v_call: TRBV5-1; d_call: .; j_call: TRBJ2-3; cdr3_aa: CASRFRDWDTQYF; cdr3_nt: TGCGCCAGCAGATTCCGAGACTGGGATACGCAGTATTTT
clone_size: .; v_call: TRBV3-1/TRBV3-2; d_call: .; j_call: TRBJ1-4; cdr3_aa: CASSQGGGEDDNEKLFF; cdr3_nt: TGTGCCAGCAGCCAAGGTGGGGGGGAGGACGATAATGAAAAACTGTTTTTT
clone_size: .; v_call: TRBV21-1; d_call: .; j_call: TRBJ2-1; cdr3_aa: CASSQLGTSGKLYNEQFF; cdr3_nt: TGTGCCAGCAGTCAACTTGGTACTAGCGGAAAATTATACAATGAGCAGTTCTTC
clone_size: few; v_call: TRBV27; d_call: .; j_call: TRBJ2-1; cdr3_aa: CASRPLGLYNEQFF; cdr3_nt: TGTGCCAGCAGACCCCTTGGCCTTTACAATGAGCAGTTCTTC
clone_size: .; v_call: TRBV7-2; d_call: .; j_call: TRBJ1-2; cdr3_aa: CASSFPLENYGYTF; cdr3_nt: TGTGCCAGCAGCTTCCCGCTCGAGAACTATGGCTACACCTTC
clone_size: .; v_call: TRBV4-1; d_call: .; j_call: TRBJ2-7; cdr3_aa: CASSQGTETSYEQYF; cdr3_nt: TGCGCCAGCAGCCAAGGGACAGAAACCTCCTACGAGCAGTACTTC
clone_size: .; v_call: TRBV6-5; d_call: .; j_call: TRBJ2-7; cdr3_aa: CASRAELGAPYEQYF; cdr3_nt: TGTGCCAGCAGAGCCGAGCTGGGGGCCCCCTACGAGCAGTACTTC
clone_size: once; v_call: TRBV11-3; d_call: .; j_call: TRBJ2-7; cdr3_aa: CASSRQYGVGYEQYF; cdr3_nt: TGTGCCAGCAGCCGCCAATACGGGGTAGGGTACGAGCAGTACTTC
clone_size: .; v_call: TRBV7-2; d_call: TRBD2; j_call: TRBJ2-7; cdr3_aa: CASSFGGDSYEQYF; cdr3_nt: TGTGCCAGCAGCTTCGGGGGGGATTCCTACGAGCAGTACTTC
clone_size: .; v_call: TRBV11-2; d_call: .; j_call: TRBJ2-2; cdr3_aa: CASNNPGGADTGELFF; cdr3_nt: TGTGCCAGCAATAACCCGGGGGGCGCGGACACCGGGGAGCTGTTTTTT
clone_size: .; v_call: TRBV7-9; d_call: TRBD2; j_call: TRBJ2-1; cdr3_aa: CASSLAGVGAGRQFF; cdr3_nt: TGTGCCAGCAGCTTAGCGGGGGTGGGAGCGGGAAGGCAGTTCTTC
clone_size: .; v_call: TRBV19; d_call: TRBD1; j_call: TRBJ1-2; cdr3_aa: CASSGWTGGGGYTF; cdr3_nt: TGTGCCAGTAGTGGATGGACAGGGGGAGGTGGCTACACCTTC
clone_size: .; v_call: TRBV21-1; d_call: .; j_call: TRBJ2-4; cdr3_aa: CASSKVLRSGGPRPIQYF; cdr3_nt: TGTGCCAGCAGCAAAGTTCTAAGGAGCGGGGGTCCGCGGCCCATTCAGTACTTC
clone_size: .; v_call: TRBV3-1/TRBV3-2; d_call: .; j_call: TRBJ2-1; cdr3_aa: CASSQFGNYNEQFF; cdr3_nt: TGTGCCAGCAGCCAATTCGGGAACTACAATGAGCAGTTCTTC
clone_size: .; v_call: TRBV15; d_call: TRBD1; j_call: TRBJ2-3; cdr3_aa: CATSRGDRGTDTQYF; cdr3_nt: TGTGCCACCAGCAGAGGGGACAGGGGCACAGATACGCAGTATTTT